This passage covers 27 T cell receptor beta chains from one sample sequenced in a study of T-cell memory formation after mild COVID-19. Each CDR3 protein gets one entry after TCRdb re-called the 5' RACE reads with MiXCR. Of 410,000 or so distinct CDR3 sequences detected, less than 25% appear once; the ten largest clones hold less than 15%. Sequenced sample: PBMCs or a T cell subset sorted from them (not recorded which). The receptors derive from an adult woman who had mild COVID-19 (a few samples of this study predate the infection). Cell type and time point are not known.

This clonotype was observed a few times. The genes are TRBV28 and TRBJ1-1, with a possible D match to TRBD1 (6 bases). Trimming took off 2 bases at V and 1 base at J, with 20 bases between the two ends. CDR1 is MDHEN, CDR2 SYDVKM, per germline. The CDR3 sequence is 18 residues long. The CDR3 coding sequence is TGTGCCAGCAGTTTAAGGGGACAACCAGGGATGTGGAACACTGAAGCTTTCTTT. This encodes CASSLRGQPGMWNTEAFF.

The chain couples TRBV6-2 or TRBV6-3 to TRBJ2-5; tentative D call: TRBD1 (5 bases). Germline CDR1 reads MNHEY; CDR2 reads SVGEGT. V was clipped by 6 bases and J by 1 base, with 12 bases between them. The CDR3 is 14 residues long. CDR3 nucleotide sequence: TGTGCCAGCAGCGCACCGACAGCCCAAGAGACCCAGTACTTC. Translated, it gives CASSAPTAQETQYF.

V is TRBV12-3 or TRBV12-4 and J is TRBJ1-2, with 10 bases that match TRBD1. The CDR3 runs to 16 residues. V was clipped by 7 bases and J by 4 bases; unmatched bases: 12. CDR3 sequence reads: CASTPMGTGDFYGYTF. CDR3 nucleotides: TGTGCCAGCACCCCCATGGGGACAGGGGATTTCTATGGCTACACCTTC.

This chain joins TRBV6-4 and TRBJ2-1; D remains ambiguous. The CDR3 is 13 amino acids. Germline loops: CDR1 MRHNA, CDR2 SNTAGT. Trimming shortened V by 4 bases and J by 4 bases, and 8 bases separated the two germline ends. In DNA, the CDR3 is TGTGCCAGCAGTGTCGAGCCGTACAATGAGCAGTTCTTC. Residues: CASSVEPYNEQFF.

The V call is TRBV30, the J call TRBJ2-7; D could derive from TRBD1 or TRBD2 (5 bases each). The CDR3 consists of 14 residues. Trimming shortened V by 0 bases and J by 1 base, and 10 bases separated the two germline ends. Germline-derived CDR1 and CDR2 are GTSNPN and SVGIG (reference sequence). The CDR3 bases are TGTGCCTGGAGTGTTGGGGGAGTTTCCTACGAGCAGTACTTC. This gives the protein CAWSVGGVSYEQYF. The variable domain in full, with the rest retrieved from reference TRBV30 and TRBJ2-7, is SQTIHQWPATLVQPVGSPLSLECTVEGTSNPNLYWYRQAAGRGLQLLFYSVGIGQISSEVPQNLSASRPQDRQFILSSKKLLLSDSGFYLCAWSVGGVSYEQYFGPGTRLTVT.

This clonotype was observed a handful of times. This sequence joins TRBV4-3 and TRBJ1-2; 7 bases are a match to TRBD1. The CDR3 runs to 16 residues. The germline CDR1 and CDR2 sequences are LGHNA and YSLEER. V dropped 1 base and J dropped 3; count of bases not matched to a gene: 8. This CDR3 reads CASSQVVFGTDYGYTF. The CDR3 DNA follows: TGCGCCAGCAGCCAAGTGGTGTTCGGGACAGACTATGGCTACACCTTC.

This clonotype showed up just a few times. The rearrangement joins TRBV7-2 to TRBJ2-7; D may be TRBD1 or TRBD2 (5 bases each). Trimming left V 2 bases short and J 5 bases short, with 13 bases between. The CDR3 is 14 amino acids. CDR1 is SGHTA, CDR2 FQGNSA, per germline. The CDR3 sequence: CASSLPDRGDEQYF. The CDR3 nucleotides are TGTGCCAGCAGCTTACCCGACAGAGGGGACGAGCAGTACTTC.

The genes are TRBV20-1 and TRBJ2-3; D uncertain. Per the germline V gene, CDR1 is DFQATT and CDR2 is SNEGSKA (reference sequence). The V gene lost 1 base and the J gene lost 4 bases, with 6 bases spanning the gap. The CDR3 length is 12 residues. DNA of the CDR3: TGCAGTGCTAGAGTGACCCCAGATACGCAGTATTTT. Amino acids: CSARVTPDTQYF.

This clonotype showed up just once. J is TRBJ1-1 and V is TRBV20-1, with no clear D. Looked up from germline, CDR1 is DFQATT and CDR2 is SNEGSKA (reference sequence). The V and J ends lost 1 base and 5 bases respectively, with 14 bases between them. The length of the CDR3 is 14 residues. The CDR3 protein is CSARGGRGVTEAFF. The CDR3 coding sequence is TGCAGTGCTAGAGGTGGCCGGGGAGTGACTGAAGCTTTCTTT.

The CDR3 DNA reads as TGTGCCAGCAGCCGACCGGTGGGGGGCGGGAACACCGGGGAGCTGTTTTTT. Its protein product is CASSRPVGGGNTGELFF. The rearrangement links TRBV6-5 to TRBJ2-2; D assignment may be TRBD1 or TRBD2 (6 bases each). This CDR3 has 17 amino acids. CDR1 and CDR2 from the germline V gene are MNHEY and SVGAGI. V lost 6 bases and J 1 base, leaving 18 bases between the germline ends.

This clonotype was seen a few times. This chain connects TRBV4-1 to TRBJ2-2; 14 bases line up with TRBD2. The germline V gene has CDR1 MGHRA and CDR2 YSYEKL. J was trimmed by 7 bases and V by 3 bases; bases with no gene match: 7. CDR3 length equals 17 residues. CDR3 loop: CASSHRLAGGRNGELFF. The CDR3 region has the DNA TGCGCCAGCAGCCATAGACTAGCGGGGGGGCGTAACGGGGAGCTGTTTTTT.

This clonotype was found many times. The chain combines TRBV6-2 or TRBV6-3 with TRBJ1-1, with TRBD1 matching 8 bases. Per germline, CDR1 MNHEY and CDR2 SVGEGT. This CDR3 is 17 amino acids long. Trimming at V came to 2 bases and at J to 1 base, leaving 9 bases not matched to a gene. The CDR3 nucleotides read TGTGCCAGCAGTTACGCAGGGGGCTGGGGTAGGAACACTGAAGCTTTCTTT. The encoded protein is CASSYAGGWGRNTEAFF.

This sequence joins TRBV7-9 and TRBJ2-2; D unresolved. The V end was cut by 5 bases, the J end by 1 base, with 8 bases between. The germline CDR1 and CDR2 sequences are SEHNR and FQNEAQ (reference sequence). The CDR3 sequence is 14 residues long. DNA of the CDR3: TGTGCCAGCAGCCAGAGTCTGAACACCGGGGAGCTGTTTTTT. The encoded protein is CASSQSLNTGELFF.

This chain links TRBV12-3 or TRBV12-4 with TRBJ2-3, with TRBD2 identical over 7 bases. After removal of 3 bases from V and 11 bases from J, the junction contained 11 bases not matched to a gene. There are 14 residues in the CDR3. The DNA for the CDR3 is TGTGCCAGCAGTTTCCCCATGGGGAGGGGCCTGCAGTATTTT. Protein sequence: CASSFPMGRGLQYF.

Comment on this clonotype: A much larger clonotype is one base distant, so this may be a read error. DNA of the CDR3: TGTGCCAGCAGTGATACAACAGGGGGCGCAGATACGCAGTATTTT. Residues: CASSDTTGGADTQYF. V is TRBV6-4 and J is TRBJ2-3, with TRBD1 matching 9 bases. V dropped 3 bases and J dropped 4; count of bases not matched to a gene: 5. CDR3 length: 15 amino acids. Germline CDR1 reads MRHNA; CDR2 reads SNTAGT.

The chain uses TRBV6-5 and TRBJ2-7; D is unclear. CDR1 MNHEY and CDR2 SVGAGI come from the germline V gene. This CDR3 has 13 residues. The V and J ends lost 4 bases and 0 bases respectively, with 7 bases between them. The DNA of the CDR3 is TGTGCCAGCAGTTTGGCCGTCTCCTACGAGCAGTACTTC. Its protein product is CASSLAVSYEQYF.

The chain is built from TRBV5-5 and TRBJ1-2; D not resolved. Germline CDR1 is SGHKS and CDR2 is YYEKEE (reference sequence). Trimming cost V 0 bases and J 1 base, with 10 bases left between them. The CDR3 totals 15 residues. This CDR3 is CASSLAGVGNYGYTF. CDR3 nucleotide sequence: TGTGCCAGCAGCTTGGCTGGGGTCGGTAACTATGGCTACACCTTC.

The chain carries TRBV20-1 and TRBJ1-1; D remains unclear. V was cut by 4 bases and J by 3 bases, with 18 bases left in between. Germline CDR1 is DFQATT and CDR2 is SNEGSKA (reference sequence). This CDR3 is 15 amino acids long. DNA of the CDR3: TGCAGTGCTAAGAGGTCTGGCATAACCTACACTGAAGCTTTCTTT. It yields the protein CSAKRSGITYTEAFF.

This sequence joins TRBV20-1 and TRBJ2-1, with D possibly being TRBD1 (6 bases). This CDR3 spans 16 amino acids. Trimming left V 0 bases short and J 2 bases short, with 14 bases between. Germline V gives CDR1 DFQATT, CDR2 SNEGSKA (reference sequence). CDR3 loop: CSARDGTSLAYNEQFF. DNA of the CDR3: TGCAGTGCTAGAGATGGGACATCCCTAGCCTACAATGAGCAGTTCTTC.

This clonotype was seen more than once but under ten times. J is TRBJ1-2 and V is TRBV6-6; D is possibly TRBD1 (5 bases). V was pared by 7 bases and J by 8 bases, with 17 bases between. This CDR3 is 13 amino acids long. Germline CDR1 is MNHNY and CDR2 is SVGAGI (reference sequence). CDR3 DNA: TGTGCCAGCACCCAACAGGACCTGGAAGGCTACACCTTC. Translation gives CASTQQDLEGYTF.

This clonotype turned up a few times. The CDR3: CATSGEWSTDTQYF. The CDR3 bases are TGTGCCACCAGTGGTGAGTGGAGCACAGATACGCAGTATTTT. The J gene is TRBJ2-3, the V gene TRBV24-1; D is unresolved. The ends were cut back, 5 bases at V and 0 bases at J, with 8 bases in the middle. Germline V lookup: CDR1 KGHDR, CDR2 SFDVKD. CDR3 size: 14 residues.

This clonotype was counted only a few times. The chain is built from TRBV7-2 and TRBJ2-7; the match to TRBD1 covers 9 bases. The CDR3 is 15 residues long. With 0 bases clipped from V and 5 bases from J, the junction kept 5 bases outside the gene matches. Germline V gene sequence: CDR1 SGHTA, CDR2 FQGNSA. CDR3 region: CASSLALQGANEQYF. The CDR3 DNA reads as TGTGCCAGCAGCTTAGCGCTACAGGGGGCGAACGAGCAGTACTTC.

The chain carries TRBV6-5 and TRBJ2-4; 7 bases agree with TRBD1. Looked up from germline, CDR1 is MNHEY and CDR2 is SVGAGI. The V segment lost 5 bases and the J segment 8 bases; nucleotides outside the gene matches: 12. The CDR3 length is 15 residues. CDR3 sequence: CASSLIGTAGDIQYF. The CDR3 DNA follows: TGTGCCAGCAGTCTTATTGGGACAGCCGGGGACATTCAGTACTTC.

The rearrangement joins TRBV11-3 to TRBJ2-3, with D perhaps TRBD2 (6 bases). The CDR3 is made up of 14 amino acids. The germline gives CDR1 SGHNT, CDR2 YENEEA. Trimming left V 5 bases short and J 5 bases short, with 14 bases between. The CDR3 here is CASSTGTARDTQYF. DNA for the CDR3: TGTGCCAGCAGCACCGGGACTGCTCGAGATACGCAGTATTTT.

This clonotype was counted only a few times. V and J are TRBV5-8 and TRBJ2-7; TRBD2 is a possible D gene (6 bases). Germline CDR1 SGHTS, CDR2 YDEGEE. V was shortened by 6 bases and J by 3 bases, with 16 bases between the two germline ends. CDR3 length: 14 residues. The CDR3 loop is CASTPPARDYEQYF. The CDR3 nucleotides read TGTGCCAGCACCCCCCCGGCGCGGGACTACGAGCAGTACTTC.

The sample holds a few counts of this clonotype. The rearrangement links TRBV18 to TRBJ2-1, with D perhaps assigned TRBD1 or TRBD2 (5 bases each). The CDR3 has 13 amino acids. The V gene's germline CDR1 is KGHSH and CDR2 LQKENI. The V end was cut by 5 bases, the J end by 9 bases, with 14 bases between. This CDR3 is CASSEGPLFEQFF. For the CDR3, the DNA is TGTGCCAGCTCAGAGGGACCCCTCTTTGAGCAGTTCTTC.

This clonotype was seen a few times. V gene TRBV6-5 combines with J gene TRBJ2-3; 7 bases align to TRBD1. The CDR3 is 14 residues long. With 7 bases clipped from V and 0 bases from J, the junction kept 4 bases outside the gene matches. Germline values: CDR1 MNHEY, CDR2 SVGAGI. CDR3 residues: CASTRTGSTDTQYF. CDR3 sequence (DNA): TGTGCCAGCACAAGGACAGGCAGCACAGATACGCAGTATTTT.